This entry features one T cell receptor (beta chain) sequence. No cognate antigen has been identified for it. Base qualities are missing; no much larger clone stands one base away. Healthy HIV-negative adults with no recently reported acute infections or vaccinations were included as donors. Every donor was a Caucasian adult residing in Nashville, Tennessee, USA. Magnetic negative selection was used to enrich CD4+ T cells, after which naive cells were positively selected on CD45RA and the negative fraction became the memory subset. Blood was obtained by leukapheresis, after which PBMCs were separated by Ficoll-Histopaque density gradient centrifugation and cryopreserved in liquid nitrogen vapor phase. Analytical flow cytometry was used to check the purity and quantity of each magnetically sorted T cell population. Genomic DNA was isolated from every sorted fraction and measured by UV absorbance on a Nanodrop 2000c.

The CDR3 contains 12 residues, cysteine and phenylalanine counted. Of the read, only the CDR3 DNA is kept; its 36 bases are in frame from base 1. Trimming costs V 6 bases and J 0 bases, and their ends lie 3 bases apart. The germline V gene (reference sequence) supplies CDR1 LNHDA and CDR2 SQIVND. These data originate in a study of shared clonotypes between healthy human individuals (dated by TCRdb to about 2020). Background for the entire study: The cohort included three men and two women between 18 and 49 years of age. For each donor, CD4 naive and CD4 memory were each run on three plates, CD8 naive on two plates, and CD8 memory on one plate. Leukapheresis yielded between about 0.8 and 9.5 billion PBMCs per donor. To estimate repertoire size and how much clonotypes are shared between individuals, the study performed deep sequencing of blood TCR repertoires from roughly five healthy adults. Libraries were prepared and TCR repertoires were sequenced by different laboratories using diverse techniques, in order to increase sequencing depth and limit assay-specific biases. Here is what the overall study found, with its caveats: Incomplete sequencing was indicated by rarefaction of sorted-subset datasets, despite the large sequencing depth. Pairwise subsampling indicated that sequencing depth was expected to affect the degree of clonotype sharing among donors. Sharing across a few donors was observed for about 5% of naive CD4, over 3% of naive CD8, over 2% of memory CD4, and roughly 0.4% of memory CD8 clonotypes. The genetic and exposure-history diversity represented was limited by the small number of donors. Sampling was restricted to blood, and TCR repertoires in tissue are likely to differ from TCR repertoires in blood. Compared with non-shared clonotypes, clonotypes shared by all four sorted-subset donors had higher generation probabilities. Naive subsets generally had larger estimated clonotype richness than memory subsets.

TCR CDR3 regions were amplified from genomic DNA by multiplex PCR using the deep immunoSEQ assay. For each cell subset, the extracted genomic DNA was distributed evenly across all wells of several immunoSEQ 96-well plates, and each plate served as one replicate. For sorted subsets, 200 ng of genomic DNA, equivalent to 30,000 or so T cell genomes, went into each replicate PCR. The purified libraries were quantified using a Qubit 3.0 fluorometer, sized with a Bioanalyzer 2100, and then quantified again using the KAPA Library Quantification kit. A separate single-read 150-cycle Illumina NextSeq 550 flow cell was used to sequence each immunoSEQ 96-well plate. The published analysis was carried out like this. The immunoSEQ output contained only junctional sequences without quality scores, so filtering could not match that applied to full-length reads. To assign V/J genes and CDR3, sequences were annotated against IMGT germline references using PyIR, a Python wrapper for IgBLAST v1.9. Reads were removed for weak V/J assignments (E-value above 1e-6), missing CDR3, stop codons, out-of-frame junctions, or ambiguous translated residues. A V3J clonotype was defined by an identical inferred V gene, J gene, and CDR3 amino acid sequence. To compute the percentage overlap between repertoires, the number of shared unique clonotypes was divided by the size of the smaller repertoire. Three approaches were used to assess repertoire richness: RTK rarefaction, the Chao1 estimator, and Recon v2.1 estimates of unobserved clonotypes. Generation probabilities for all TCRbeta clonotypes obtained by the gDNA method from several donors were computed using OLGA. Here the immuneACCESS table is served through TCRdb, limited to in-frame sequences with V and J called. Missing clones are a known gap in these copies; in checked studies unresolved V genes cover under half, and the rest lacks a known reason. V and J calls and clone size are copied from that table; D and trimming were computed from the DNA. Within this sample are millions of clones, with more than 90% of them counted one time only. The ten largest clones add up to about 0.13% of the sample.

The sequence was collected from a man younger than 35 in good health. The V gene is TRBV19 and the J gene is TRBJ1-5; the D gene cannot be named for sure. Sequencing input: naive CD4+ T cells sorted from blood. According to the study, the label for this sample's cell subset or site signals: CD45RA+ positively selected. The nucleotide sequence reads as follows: TGTGCCAGTAGAGCTAGCAATCAGCCCCAGCATTTT. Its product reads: CASRASNQPQHF.